Listed here are 32 T cell receptor beta chains from one sample, sequenced in a study of technical replicates of blood from several donors. Sequencing used immunoSEQ multiplex PCR; TCRdb keeps in-frame clones, though not all of them. The sample consists of around 92,000 clones, 95% of them appearing once. Sequenced input: T cells isolated from PBMCs. These receptors all come from a human donor in good health.

The chain recombines TRBV2 with TRBJ1-1, with TRBD1 matching 7 bases. V shed 5 bases, J shed 5 bases, and the junction held 8 bases outside the gene matches. This CDR3 region has 14 residues. Germline lookup yields CDR1 SNHLY and CDR2 FYNNEI. DNA for the CDR3: TGTGCCAGCAGTAAACAGGGGTTTCGGACTGAAGCTTTCTTT. This gives the protein CASSKQGFRTEAFF. Full variable domain (missing parts from reference TRBV2 and TRBJ1-1): EPEVTQTPSHQVTQMGQEVILRCVPISNHLYFYWYRQILGQKVEFLVSFYNNEISEKSEIFDDQFSVERPDGSNFTLKIRSTKLEDSAMYFCASSKQGFRTEAFFGQGTRLTVV.

This chain links TRBV9 with TRBJ2-1; tentatively, D is TRBD2 (5 bases). This CDR3 spans 15 amino acids. With 0 bases removed from V and 8 bases from J, the gap between germline ends came to 15 bases. The germline gives CDR1 SGDLS, CDR2 YYNGEE. CDR3 amino acids: CASSVAWSGWDEQFF. The CDR3 region has the DNA TGTGCCAGCAGCGTAGCTTGGAGCGGCTGGGATGAGCAGTTCTTC.

The chain is built from TRBV6-1 and TRBJ2-3; D is possibly TRBD2 (5 bases). The CDR3 is 15 residues long. V lost 4 bases and J 2 bases, leaving 13 bases between the germline ends. Germline CDR1 MNHNS, CDR2 SASEGT. The CDR3 here is CASSGWVGVTDTQYF. DNA of the CDR3: TGTGCCAGCAGTGGTTGGGTCGGGGTCACAGATACGCAGTATTTT.

J is TRBJ1-1 and V is TRBV7-9; 8 bases are shared with TRBD1. CDR3 length: 15 amino acids. Germline CDR1 SEHNR, CDR2 FQNEAQ (reference sequence). After removal of 5 bases from V and 0 bases from J, the junction contained 5 bases not matched to a gene. CDR3 in amino acids: CASSLRTGMNTEAFF. For the CDR3, the DNA is TGTGCCAGCAGCCTAAGGACAGGGATGAACACTGAAGCTTTCTTT.

V and J are TRBV7-9 and TRBJ2-3, with 11 bases fitting TRBD2. Germline V gene sequence: CDR1 SEHNR, CDR2 FQNEAQ (reference sequence). The CDR3 consists of 16 residues. V lost 5 bases, J lost 0 bases, and 4 bases stayed unmatched. The CDR3 spells CASSHRLAGSTDTQYF. The CDR3 DNA reads TGTGCCAGCAGCCACCGACTAGCGGGGAGCACAGATACGCAGTATTTT.

V gene TRBV7-9 combines with J gene TRBJ1-2; D possibly corresponds to TRBD1 (5 bases). The CDR3 extends over 11 amino acids. The germline V gene has CDR1 SEHNR and CDR2 FQNEAQ (reference sequence). Trimming pared 5 bases from V and 11 bases from J, leaving 12 bases between. The CDR3 nucleotides read TGTGCCAGCAGCCTCCAGGGTGGTTACACCTTC. Amino acids: CASSLQGGYTF. Drawing the rest from reference TRBV7-9 and TRBJ1-2, the complete variable domain is DTGVSQNPRHKITKRGQNVTFRCDPISEHNRLYWYRQTLGQGPEFLTYFQNEAQLEKSRLLSDRFSAERPKGSFSTLEIQRTEQGDSAMYLCASSLQGGYTFGSGTRLTVV.

The genes are TRBV28 and TRBJ1-2; D is possibly TRBD1 (6 bases). This CDR3 has 14 amino acids. The germline gives CDR1 MDHEN, CDR2 SYDVKM. The V and J ends lost 7 bases and 0 bases respectively, with 12 bases between them. Here the CDR3 reads CASILTGTNYGYTF. The CDR3 DNA is TGTGCCAGCATTTTGACAGGAACTAACTATGGCTACACCTTC.

The rearrangement uses TRBV11-2 and TRBJ1-5; unclear D gene. Looked up from germline, CDR1 is SGHAT and CDR2 is FQNNGV. V was cut by 8 bases and J by 2 bases, with 10 bases left in between. This CDR3 region has 13 residues. The CDR3 nucleotides are TGTGCCAGCGGGTTAGGAGGCAATCAGCCCCAGCATTTT. Translated, it gives CASGLGGNQPQHF.

This clone showed up just a few times. The chain carries TRBV2 and TRBJ2-7; the D gene is possibly TRBD2 (5 bases). CDR3 length: 13 amino acids. The germline V gene has CDR1 SNHLY and CDR2 FYNNEI. V lost 4 bases and J lost 3, with 10 bases in between. CDR3 protein: CASSGDYSYEQYF. The CDR3 DNA follows: TGTGCCAGCAGTGGAGACTACAGCTACGAGCAGTACTTC.

V and J are TRBV6-1 and TRBJ2-5, with 10 bases aligning to TRBD1. V trimming: 4 bases; J trimming: 4 bases; junction bases outside the gene matches: 3. The CDR3 spans 14 residues. Germline lookup yields CDR1 MNHNS and CDR2 SASEGT. The CDR3 DNA reads as TGTGCCAGCAGTGGGGGGACAGGGGTAGAGACCCAGTACTTC. Amino acid sequence: CASSGGTGVETQYF.

The chain couples TRBV18 to TRBJ2-5, with D possibly being TRBD1 (5 bases). The CDR3 is 12 residues long. CDR1 and CDR2 from the germline V gene are KGHSH and LQKENI. Trimming took 4 bases from V and 9 from J, leaving 12 bases between them. The CDR3 reads CASSLDEGAQYF. The CDR3 DNA is TGTGCCAGCTCACTCGACGAAGGGGCCCAGTACTTC.

The V call is TRBV6-1, the J call TRBJ1-1; 11 bases agree with TRBD1. After removal of 6 bases from V and 4 bases from J, the junction contained 7 bases not matched to a gene. CDR1 MNHNS and CDR2 SASEGT come from the germline V gene. There are 15 residues in the CDR3. The CDR3 here is CASSHTGTGGTEAFF. The CDR3 nucleotides are TGTGCCAGCAGCCACACCGGGACAGGGGGCACTGAAGCTTTCTTT.

The gene calls are TRBV5-1 and TRBJ1-1, with 7 bases fitting TRBD1. This CDR3 spans 15 amino acids. With V trimmed by 0 bases and J by 3 bases, 5 bases remained unmatched. Per germline, CDR1 SGHRS and CDR2 YFSETQ. For the CDR3, the DNA is TGCGCCAGCAGCTTGGTACAGGGGCTCCACACTGAAGCTTTCTTT. Its protein is CASSLVQGLHTEAFF.

The chain uses TRBV27 and TRBJ1-1, with D hard to call. With 6 bases removed from V and 12 bases from J, the gap between germline ends came to 14 bases. Germline CDR1 reads MNHEY; CDR2 reads SMNVEV (reference sequence). The CDR3 sequence is 11 residues long. The CDR3 loop is CASRLGRETFF. As DNA, the CDR3 is TGTGCCAGCAGGCTCGGACGGGAGACTTTCTTT.

This chain connects TRBV7-6 to TRBJ2-5; 7 bases agree with TRBD2. Germline V gene lookup returns CDR1 SGHVS and CDR2 FNYEAQ. CDR3 length equals 15 residues. V dropped 5 bases and J dropped 4; count of bases not matched to a gene: 10. CDR3 DNA: TGTGCCAGCAGCCGAGAGGGGAGGGTCCCAGAGACCCAGTACTTC. Residues: CASSREGRVPETQYF.

The chain recombines TRBV6-5 with TRBJ2-7; a possible D gene is TRBD1 (5 bases). Trimming cost V 2 bases and J 5 bases, with 10 bases left between them. This CDR3 contains 13 residues. Germline assignment: CDR1 MNHEY and CDR2 SVGAGI. The CDR3 DNA reads as TGTGCCAGCAGTTACGGGGTCAGGGACGAGCAGTACTTC. It specifies CASSYGVRDEQYF.

The V gene is TRBV11-3, the J gene TRBJ2-3; TRBD1 agrees at 9 bases. Trimming cost V 1 base and J 3 bases; bases outside gene matches: 11. Looked up from germline, CDR1 is SGHNT and CDR2 is YENEEA. CDR3 length: 18 amino acids. The CDR3 protein is CASSLGLWDRVATDTQYF. DNA of the CDR3: TGTGCCAGCAGCTTAGGTTTGTGGGACAGGGTAGCGACAGATACGCAGTATTTT.

This clone has just one count. The gene calls are TRBV6-5 and TRBJ2-5, with 9 bases aligning to TRBD1. The CDR3 has 13 amino acids. Trimming at V came to 10 bases and at J to 7 bases, leaving 10 bases not matched to a gene. The germline V gene encodes CDR1 MNHEY and CDR2 SVGAGI. CDR3 sequence reads: CATPGTGTMTQYF. DNA of the CDR3: TGTGCCACCCCCGGGACAGGGACTATGACCCAGTACTTC.

The V and J genes are TRBV7-2 and TRBJ2-7, with a weak D call TRBD1 (5 bases). Germline V gives CDR1 SGHTA, CDR2 FQGNSA. V lost 2 bases to trimming and J lost 5 bases, with 10 bases between them. The CDR3 totals 13 residues. In DNA, the CDR3 is TGTGCCAGCAGCTTAATAGGGGTGGACGAGCAGTACTTC. Translating it yields CASSLIGVDEQYF.

CDR3 in amino acids: CASSSLGDEDQYF. The DNA for the CDR3 is TGTGCCAGCAGTTCCCTGGGAGACGAGGACCAGTACTTC. The rearrangement uses TRBV6-5 and TRBJ2-5, with D perhaps TRBD2 (5 bases). The CDR3 is 13 residues long. From germline, CDR1 is MNHEY and CDR2 SVGAGI. Trimming removed 4 bases at V and 10 bases at J, with 16 bases between.

The rearrangement joins TRBV27 to TRBJ2-7, with D maybe TRBD2 (6 bases). Trimming removed 6 bases at V and 1 base at J, with 10 bases between. CDR1 and CDR2 (germline): MNHEY, SMNVEV (reference sequence). The CDR3 covers 13 residues. As DNA, the CDR3 is TGTGCCAGCAGAGTCGGGGGTTCCTACGAGCAGTACTTC. This encodes CASRVGGSYEQYF.

The rearrangement uses TRBV16 and TRBJ2-3, with 10 positions matching TRBD2. The CDR3 consists of 14 residues. With 4 bases clipped from V and 4 bases from J, the junction kept 2 bases outside the gene matches. Germline values: CDR1 KGHSY, CDR2 FQNENV. The CDR3 nucleotides read TGTGCCAGCAGCCCCACTAGCGGGGCAGATACGCAGTATTTT. This encodes CASSPTSGADTQYF. Full variable domain (outside the CDR3, taken from reference TRBV16 and TRBJ2-3): GEEVAQTPKHLVRGEGQKAKLYCAPIKGHSYVFWYQQVLKNEFKFLISFQNENVFDETGMPKERFSAKCLPNSPCSLEIQATKLEDSAVYFCASSPTSGADTQYFGPGTRLTVL.

The chain combines TRBV2 with TRBJ2-2; possible D gene TRBD2, 5 bases. CDR3 size: 14 residues. The germline gives CDR1 SNHLY, CDR2 FYNNEI. The ends were cut back, 3 bases at V and 5 bases at J, with 10 bases in the middle. As DNA, the CDR3 is TGTGCCAGCAGTGAGACTACCTGGACCGGGGAGCTGTTTTTT. Protein: CASSETTWTGELFF.

The chain links TRBV19 to TRBJ1-1, with D perhaps matching TRBD1 (5 bases). V lost 5 bases to trimming and J lost 5 bases, with 15 bases between them. This CDR3 has 14 residues. Germline CDR1 LNHDA, CDR2 SQIVND (reference sequence). CDR3 DNA: TGTGCCAGTAGTCTTCAGCAGGGTCGTACTGAAGCTTTCTTT. As protein: CASSLQQGRTEAFF.

This clone appeared once. This CDR3 is CASSSSYISDTQYF. The DNA for the CDR3 is TGTGCCAGCAGCTCTAGCTATATTTCAGATACGCAGTATTTT. The chain has TRBV5-8 and TRBJ2-3, with D possibly TRBD2 on 5 matching bases. The CDR3 runs to 14 residues. Germline V gene lookup returns CDR1 SGHTS and CDR2 YDEGEE. Trimming left V 3 bases short and J 4 bases short, with 12 bases between.

This clone was seen once. This rearrangement joins TRBV25-1 to TRBJ1-1, with D possibly being TRBD1 (5 bases). This CDR3 is 12 amino acids long. Trimming took off 6 bases at V and 1 base at J, with 6 bases between the two ends. In germline, CDR1 is MGHDK, CDR2 SYGVNS. The DNA for the CDR3 is TGTGCCAGCAGAGGGGAGAACACTGAAGCTTTCTTT. Its protein product is CASRGENTEAFF.

The chain joins TRBV4-1 to TRBJ2-4; maybe TRBD1 (6 bases). Trimming left V 4 bases short and J 0 bases short, with 13 bases between. The CDR3 is 16 amino acids. CDR1 is MGHRA and CDR2 is YSYEKL in the germline V gene. The CDR3 DNA reads as TGCGCCAGCAGCCCCGAACCAGGGGTAGCCAAAAACATTCAGTACTTC. The encoded protein is CASSPEPGVAKNIQYF.

The chain links TRBV5-1 to TRBJ2-2; 9 bases align to TRBD2. V was clipped by 0 bases and J by 7 bases; unmatched bases: 7. The CDR3 runs to 16 residues. The V gene's germline CDR1 is SGHRS and CDR2 YFSETQ. CDR3 sequence (DNA): TGCGCCAGCAGCTTGGGGGTAGCGGGAGCGAACGGGGAGCTGTTTTTT. Translation gives CASSLGVAGANGELFF.

The rearrangement uses TRBV5-5 and TRBJ2-3, with 8 bases that match TRBD2. Germline assignment: CDR1 SGHKS and CDR2 YYEKEE (reference sequence). The CDR3 runs 15 residues. J was trimmed by 6 bases and V by 3 bases; bases with no gene match: 9. In DNA, the CDR3 is TGTGCCAGCAGCTCCTTAGCGGGGCGGGCCGATACGCAGTATTTT. Amino acids: CASSSLAGRADTQYF.

This chain joins TRBV5-1 and TRBJ1-5; TRBD1 might be the D (5 bases). The V end lost 2 bases, the J end lost 6 bases, and 12 bases lay between the germline ends. The length of the CDR3 is 14 residues. Germline assignment: CDR1 SGHRS and CDR2 YFSETQ. The CDR3 region has the DNA TGCGCCAGCAGCTTAGGGGCTGCGAGTCAGCCCCAGCATTTT. This gives the protein CASSLGAASQPQHF.

The chain combines TRBV7-9 with TRBJ2-7, with TRBD2 matching over 8 bases. CDR3 length: 14 amino acids. Losses at the gene ends were 8 bases for V and 3 bases for J; bases not matched to a gene: 9. CDR1 SEHNR and CDR2 FQNEAQ come from the germline V gene (reference sequence). CDR3 DNA: TGTGCCAGCGCCTCCGGGGGGGGCAGCTACGAGCAGTACTTC. Its protein is CASASGGGSYEQYF.

The chain joins TRBV27 to TRBJ1-5; 8 nucleotides match TRBD1. Germline V gene sequence: CDR1 MNHEY, CDR2 SMNVEV (reference sequence). Trimming removed 2 bases from V and 6 bases from J; junction bases left unmatched: 9. The CDR3 has 16 amino acids. CDR3 nucleotide sequence: TGTGCCAGCAGTTTACTCGGACAGGGAGTGGGTCAGCCCCAGCATTTT. Its protein is CASSLLGQGVGQPQHF.